Listed below are T cell receptor beta chains from one sample, sequenced in a study of PD-L1 blockade in urothelial cancer. Data came from immunoSEQ multiplex PCR; TCRdb stores just in-frame clones and leaves some out. Of around 19,000 clones listed, around four fifths are singletons. This specimen consisted of PBMCs, obtained around atezolizumab (anti-PD-L1) treatment. These receptors originate from a man aged 50 to 59 with urothelial cancer. Both conserved end residues are part of each CDR3. Each record gives: clone size, J gene, V gene, D gene, CDR3 protein, CDR3 DNA. D genes are given only for firm matches. A clone size is listed for some rows: how often the clone was seen (once, few, many), or a class if it is expanded.

clone_size: .
j_call: TRBJ1-1
v_call: TRBV27
d_call: TRBD1
cdr3_aa: CASSYTGGSKGTEAFF
cdr3_nt: TGTGCCAGCAGTTATACAGGGGGCTCTAAGGGCACTGAAGCTTTCTTT

clone_size: few
j_call: TRBJ2-3
v_call: TRBV6-1
d_call: TRBD1
cdr3_aa: CASSEGTGGADTQYF
cdr3_nt: TGTGCCAGCAGTGAAGGGACAGGGGGCGCAGATACGCAGTATTTT

clone_size: .
j_call: TRBJ2-1
v_call: TRBV6-1
d_call: TRBD2
cdr3_aa: CASSGGLAELMAEQFF
cdr3_nt: TGTGCCAGCAGTGGGGGACTAGCGGAGTTGATGGCTGAGCAGTTCTTC

clone_size: .
j_call: TRBJ1-2
v_call: TRBV5-4
d_call: .
cdr3_aa: CASSLDRDFVWVSTF
cdr3_nt: TGTGCCAGCAGCTTGGACAGGGATTTCGTCTGGGTGTCCACCTTC

clone_size: .
j_call: TRBJ1-3
v_call: TRBV4-2
d_call: .
cdr3_aa: CASSQNRRGRARNTIYF
cdr3_nt: TGTGCCAGCAGCCAAAATCGCCGCGGGCGAGCTAGGAACACCATATATTTT

clone_size: .
j_call: TRBJ1-2
v_call: TRBV6-5
d_call: .
cdr3_aa: CASRSLRGRVGYTF
cdr3_nt: TGTGCCAGCAGGTCCCTCAGGGGCCGGGTTGGCTACACCTTC

clone_size: .
j_call: TRBJ1-1
v_call: TRBV7-2
d_call: .
cdr3_aa: CASSPQGLFPEAFF
cdr3_nt: TGTGCCAGCAGCCCACAGGGTCTTTTCCCTGAAGCTTTCTTT

clone_size: .
j_call: TRBJ1-2
v_call: TRBV6-6
d_call: .
cdr3_aa: CASSLQTGQRAGYTF
cdr3_nt: TGTGCCAGCAGCTTACAGACAGGACAGAGAGCTGGCTACACCTTC

clone_size: .
j_call: TRBJ1-1
v_call: TRBV11-2
d_call: .
cdr3_aa: CASSLRAGINTEAFF
cdr3_nt: TGTGCCAGCAGCTTGCGTGCAGGGATAAACACTGAAGCTTTCTTT

clone_size: .
j_call: TRBJ2-2
v_call: TRBV27
d_call: TRBD1
cdr3_aa: CASRLPGQGSGELFF
cdr3_nt: TGTGCCAGCAGGCTACCGGGACAGGGGAGCGGGGAGCTGTTTTTT

clone_size: .
j_call: TRBJ1-2
v_call: TRBV5-1
d_call: TRBD1
cdr3_aa: CASTPGTANYGYTF
cdr3_nt: TGCGCCAGCACCCCCGGGACAGCGAACTATGGCTACACCTTC

clone_size: .
j_call: TRBJ2-7
v_call: TRBV27
d_call: TRBD2
cdr3_aa: CASSFGRAGSSYEQYF
cdr3_nt: TGTGCCAGCAGTTTTGGGAGAGCGGGATCCTCCTACGAGCAGTACTTC

clone_size: .
j_call: TRBJ1-1
v_call: TRBV11-2
d_call: .
cdr3_aa: CASSSRFEAFF
cdr3_nt: TGTGCCAGCAGCTCGCGGTTTGAAGCTTTCTTT

clone_size: .
j_call: TRBJ2-5
v_call: TRBV13
d_call: .
cdr3_aa: CASSEKTSLGGETQYF
cdr3_nt: TGTGCCAGCAGCGAGAAGACTTCCCTGGGGGGAGAGACCCAGTACTTC

clone_size: .
j_call: TRBJ2-3
v_call: TRBV27
d_call: TRBD2
cdr3_aa: CASSPFWKVAGTPSQYF
cdr3_nt: TGTGCCAGCAGCCCCTTTTGGAAGGTAGCGGGGACCCCCTCGCAGTATTTT

clone_size: .
j_call: TRBJ2-5
v_call: TRBV2
d_call: TRBD1
cdr3_aa: CASSLRDRGQETQYF
cdr3_nt: TGTGCCAGCAGTCTTCGGGACAGGGGACAAGAGACCCAGTACTTC

clone_size: .
j_call: TRBJ2-1
v_call: TRBV4-1
d_call: .
cdr3_aa: CASSHLGRTEIYNEQFF
cdr3_nt: TGCGCCAGCAGCCACCTTGGGCGGACAGAGATCTACAATGAGCAGTTCTTC

clone_size: .
j_call: TRBJ2-3
v_call: TRBV4-2
d_call: .
cdr3_aa: CASSLNWASTDTQYF
cdr3_nt: TGTGCCAGCAGCCTGAATTGGGCGAGCACAGATACGCAGTATTTT

clone_size: .
j_call: TRBJ1-2
v_call: TRBV5-1
d_call: TRBD1
cdr3_aa: CASSPGQADYGYTF
cdr3_nt: TGCGCCAGCAGCCCAGGACAGGCCGACTATGGCTACACCTTC

clone_size: .
j_call: TRBJ2-1
v_call: TRBV15
d_call: TRBD2
cdr3_aa: CATSSLSGRGGEQFF
cdr3_nt: TGTGCCACCAGCAGCCTTAGCGGGAGGGGGGGTGAGCAGTTCTTC

clone_size: .
j_call: TRBJ2-1
v_call: TRBV14
d_call: TRBD2
cdr3_aa: CASSLGRTSRVNEQFF
cdr3_nt: TGTGCCAGCAGCCTCGGGAGGACTTCCCGGGTCAATGAGCAGTTCTTC

clone_size: .
j_call: TRBJ1-2
v_call: TRBV18
d_call: .
cdr3_aa: CASSRGVGYTF
cdr3_nt: TGTGCCAGCTCACGGGGCGTCGGCTACACCTTC

clone_size: .
j_call: TRBJ1-2
v_call: TRBV30
d_call: .
cdr3_aa: CAWSVVASYGYTF
cdr3_nt: TGTGCCTGGAGTGTTGTGGCAAGCTATGGCTACACCTTC

clone_size: .
j_call: TRBJ1-5
v_call: TRBV6-1
d_call: .
cdr3_aa: CASSEGRGQTRNQPQHF
cdr3_nt: TGTGCCAGCAGTGAAGGTAGAGGGCAAACCCGGAATCAGCCCCAGCATTTT

clone_size: .
j_call: TRBJ2-1
v_call: TRBV7-2
d_call: .
cdr3_aa: CASSAQKSSYNEQFF
cdr3_nt: TGTGCCAGCAGCGCACAAAAAAGCTCCTACAATGAGCAGTTCTTC

clone_size: .
j_call: TRBJ1-2
v_call: TRBV19
d_call: TRBD1
cdr3_aa: CASSNPGQGAYGYTF
cdr3_nt: TGTGCCAGTAGTAATCCCGGACAGGGGGCCTATGGCTACACCTTC

clone_size: once
j_call: TRBJ1-5
v_call: TRBV7-3
d_call: .
cdr3_aa: CASAFTMGQPQHF
cdr3_nt: TGTGCCAGCGCATTTACTATGGGTCAGCCCCAGCATTTT

clone_size: once
j_call: TRBJ2-5
v_call: TRBV28
d_call: .
cdr3_aa: CASSLQGHNVAQYF
cdr3_nt: TGTGCCAGCAGTTTACAGGGCCACAATGTGGCCCAGTACTTC

clone_size: .
j_call: TRBJ1-4
v_call: TRBV5-1
d_call: TRBD1
cdr3_aa: CASRWRTGTNEKLFF
cdr3_nt: TGCGCCAGCAGGTGGCGGACAGGAACTAATGAAAAACTGTTTTTT

clone_size: .
j_call: TRBJ1-1
v_call: TRBV11-2
d_call: TRBD1
cdr3_aa: CASSPDRGSTEAFF
cdr3_nt: TGTGCCAGCAGCCCTGACAGGGGCAGCACTGAAGCTTTCTTT

clone_size: .
j_call: TRBJ1-5
v_call: TRBV28
d_call: TRBD1
cdr3_aa: CASSSLVQGSLEPQHF
cdr3_nt: TGTGCCAGCAGTAGTTTGGTACAGGGGTCATTGGAGCCCCAGCATTTT

clone_size: .
j_call: TRBJ1-3
v_call: TRBV28
d_call: .
cdr3_aa: CASTGRAGNTIYF
cdr3_nt: TGTGCCAGCACCGGCAGGGCTGGAAACACCATATATTTT

clone_size: .
j_call: TRBJ2-7
v_call: TRBV10-1
d_call: .
cdr3_aa: CASSAGVWGEQYF
cdr3_nt: TGCGCCAGCAGTGCAGGGGTTTGGGGCGAGCAGTACTTC

clone_size: .
j_call: TRBJ2-1
v_call: TRBV18
d_call: TRBD1
cdr3_aa: CASSPTGTGPSYEQFF
cdr3_nt: TGTGCCAGCTCGCCCACGGGGACAGGGCCATCATACGAGCAGTTCTTC

clone_size: .
j_call: TRBJ1-5
v_call: TRBV19
d_call: .
cdr3_aa: CASNRASSEPQHF
cdr3_nt: TGTGCCAGTAATCGAGCGAGTTCGGAGCCCCAGCATTTT

clone_size: .
j_call: TRBJ1-1
v_call: TRBV27
d_call: .
cdr3_aa: CASSLAGMNTEAFF
cdr3_nt: TGTGCCAGCAGTTTGGCGGGAATGAACACTGAAGCTTTCTTT

clone_size: .
j_call: TRBJ2-5
v_call: TRBV6-5
d_call: .
cdr3_aa: CASSYEHEETQYF
cdr3_nt: TGTGCCAGCAGTTACGAACACGAAGAGACCCAGTACTTC

clone_size: .
j_call: TRBJ2-3
v_call: TRBV19
d_call: TRBD2
cdr3_aa: CASSSPGTIGAQYF
cdr3_nt: TGTGCCAGTAGTTCCCCCGGGACTATTGGTGCGCAGTATTTT

clone_size: .
j_call: TRBJ1-4
v_call: TRBV2
d_call: .
cdr3_aa: CASRSGGTANEKLFF
cdr3_nt: TGTGCCAGCCGCTCTGGGGGGACGGCTAATGAAAAACTGTTTTTT

clone_size: .
j_call: TRBJ1-4
v_call: TRBV28
d_call: .
cdr3_aa: CASRLRETNEKLFF
cdr3_nt: TGTGCCAGCAGGCTAAGGGAGACTAATGAAAAACTGTTTTTT

clone_size: .
j_call: TRBJ2-7
v_call: TRBV2
d_call: TRBD1
cdr3_aa: CASSRGDSSSYEQYF
cdr3_nt: TGTGCCAGCAGTCGAGGGGACAGTTCGTCCTACGAGCAGTACTTC

clone_size: few
j_call: TRBJ1-2
v_call: TRBV6-5
d_call: TRBD1
cdr3_aa: CASSPSTGGNYGYTF
cdr3_nt: TGTGCCAGCAGTCCATCGACAGGGGGAAACTATGGCTACACCTTC